This T cell receptor beta chain was found in a study of blood T cell repertoires in COVID-19. Data came from immunoSEQ multiplex PCR; TCRdb stores just in-frame clones and leaves some out. The sample shows more than 200,000 clones, 85% to 90% of them seen only once. Trimming shortened V by 0 bases and J by 4 bases, and 18 bases separated the two germline ends. CDR3 length: 17 amino acids. Germline V CDR1 and CDR2: LNHNV, YYDKDF (reference sequence). This chain uses TRBV15 with TRBJ1-2; possibly TRBD1 for D (5 bases). This receptor was identified in a woman aged 25 to 39 with acute COVID-19. Sequencing input: PBMCs or T cells enriched from blood (not recorded which). In DNA, the CDR3 is TGTGCCACCAGCAGAGATTTGAGTTTTGACAGCCTCTATGGCTACACCTTC. Its protein product is CATSRDLSFDSLYGYTF.